This TCR beta chain was found in a study of T cell clonality in common variable immunodeficiency. The table came from immunoSEQ multiplex PCR; TCRdb's copy has only in-frame clones and leaves some out. The sample lists about 44,000 clones, none appearing once, the ten largest making up about 10%. This clone has a count of ten or more. The read finishes 3 residues shy of the CDR3 end, and the germline J gene is used to complete it. This CDR3 is built from 15 residues. From germline, CDR1 is MNHNS and CDR2 SASEGT. V lost 4 bases, J lost 3 bases, and 8 bases stayed unmatched. Sequenced sample: peripheral blood mononuclear cells. The chain employs TRBV6-1 and TRBJ2-7; 8 bases map to TRBD1. The TCR comes from a person aged 18-69 years in good health. The chain's CDR3 is CASSAYPDRGYEQYF. CDR3 bases read: TGTGCCAGCAGTGCTTACCCCGACAGGGGCTACGAG.